This passage covers 15 T cell receptor beta chains from one sample sequenced in a study of T cells after yellow fever vaccination. TCRdb recomputed calls from the 5' RACE reads with MiXCR, one row per CDR3 protein. This sample has 150,000 or so distinct CDR3 sequences, with about 6.2% found just once. The source was CD4+ T cells sorted from PBMCs, collected 10 days after the yellow fever booster vaccination. These receptors all stem from a man under 40 who received the YFV17D yellow fever vaccine.

This clonotype has a single count. A much larger clone differs from this one at a single base, so this may be a read error. CDR3 nucleotides: TGTGCCAGCACCCCCCACGGCAGGGGTCCAGAGACCCAGTACTTC. Encoded protein: CASTPHGRGPETQYF. This chain uses TRBV3-1 with TRBJ2-5, with D possibly being TRBD1 (6 bases). The V and J ends lost 7 bases and 4 bases respectively, with 19 bases between them. The CDR3 totals 15 residues. Per the germline V gene, CDR1 is LGHDT and CDR2 is YNNKEL (reference sequence).

This clonotype was observed at least ten times. This rearrangement joins TRBV7-8 to TRBJ2-3, with 9 bases lining up with TRBD2. Germline V gene data show CDR1 as SGHVS and CDR2 as FQNEAQ. CDR3 length: 17 amino acids. Trimming removed 5 bases from V and 4 bases from J; junction bases left unmatched: 13. This chain's CDR3 is CASSPDPLAGAADTQYF. The CDR3 DNA reads TGTGCCAGCAGCCCGGACCCTTTAGCGGGAGCGGCAGATACGCAGTATTTT.

This sequence joins TRBV19 and TRBJ1-1; TRBD1 matches at 7 bases. V shed 4 bases and J 6 bases; nucleotides not matched to a gene: 11. Germline V CDR1 and CDR2: LNHDA, SQIVND (reference sequence). This CDR3 has 15 amino acids. The CDR3 loop is CASSTDRSYQAEAFF. DNA of the CDR3: TGTGCCAGTAGTACGGACAGGAGTTATCAAGCTGAAGCTTTCTTT.

Ten or more counts support this clonotype. V gene TRBV30 combines with J gene TRBJ2-1, with 8 bases fitting TRBD2. Germline lookup yields CDR1 GTSNPN and CDR2 SVGIG (reference sequence). This CDR3 is built from 13 residues. J lost 7 bases, V lost 4 bases, and 6 bases had no gene match. This CDR3 reads CAWMSGGGNEQFF. Here the CDR3 DNA reads TGTGCCTGGATGTCGGGAGGGGGGAATGAGCAGTTCTTC.

This clonotype appeared many times. The chain uses TRBV6-5 and TRBJ1-2; D might be TRBD1 (6 bases). Germline V gene lookup returns CDR1 MNHEY and CDR2 SVGAGI. The CDR3 spans 13 residues. V shed 2 bases and J shed 7 bases, with 11 bases lying between them. The CDR3 region is CASSYGLGGGYTF. The DNA of the CDR3 is TGTGCCAGCAGTTACGGCTTAGGGGGTGGCTACACCTTC.

At least ten counts were recorded for this clonotype. The chain uses TRBV5-6 and TRBJ1-1; TRBD1 might be the D (6 bases). V lost 5 bases and J lost 1, with 12 bases in between. The CDR3 consists of 14 residues. Per germline, CDR1 SGHDT and CDR2 YYEEEE. CDR3 nucleotide sequence: TGTGCCAGCAGACGCACAGGGAGGAACACTGAAGCTTTCTTT. Its protein product is CASRRTGRNTEAFF.

This clonotype was counted many times. The chain combines TRBV18 with TRBJ1-1; TRBD1 matches 7 bases. Germline trimming cut 8 bases from V and 11 bases from J; bases unmatched to any gene: 8. Germline lookup yields CDR1 KGHSH and CDR2 LQKENI. The CDR3 has 11 amino acids. CDR3 nucleotide sequence: TGTGCCAGCGTCCGACAGGGACGTGCTTTCTTT. It yields the protein CASVRQGRAFF.

This clonotype came up many times. The rearrangement uses TRBV6-6 and TRBJ2-3; D gene unclear. This CDR3 contains 13 residues. The V end lost 0 bases, the J end lost 4 bases, and 5 bases lay between the germline ends. The germline gives CDR1 MNHNY, CDR2 SVGAGI (reference sequence). The CDR3 spells CASSYSKADTQYF. In nucleotides, the CDR3 is TGTGCCAGCAGTTACTCGAAGGCAGATACGCAGTATTTT.

The table lists this clonotype with many counts. The chain uses TRBV4-2 and TRBJ1-2; maybe TRBD1 (5 bases). Germline V gene data show CDR1 as LGHNA and CDR2 as YNFKEQ. V was shortened by 0 bases and J by 4 bases, with 12 bases between the two germline ends. The CDR3 is 15 residues long. Here the CDR3 reads CASSQEYAGSYGYTF. The CDR3 DNA reads as TGTGCCAGCAGCCAAGAGTATGCAGGGAGCTATGGCTACACCTTC.

As to this clonotype: This sequence may be a read error, since a much larger clone differs from it by one base. The chain uses TRBV5-1 and TRBJ2-5; 8 bases match TRBD2. CDR1 SGHRS and CDR2 YFSETQ come from the germline V gene. The CDR3 runs 14 residues. Trimming took 4 bases from V and 5 from J; bases not matched to a gene: 7. The CDR3 DNA reads TGCGCCAGCAGCACTCTAGCGGGCGGGGAGACCCAGTACTTC. Its translation: CASSTLAGGETQYF.

This clonotype was observed at least ten times. The rearrangement joins TRBV14 to TRBJ2-7; TRBD1 agrees at 7 bases. The V segment lost 4 bases and the J segment 6 bases; nucleotides outside the gene matches: 12. Germline V lookup: CDR1 SGHDN, CDR2 FVKESK. The CDR3 loop spans 15 amino acids. This CDR3 reads CASSPRDSGFLEQYF. The DNA for the CDR3 is TGTGCCAGCAGCCCTCGGGACAGTGGGTTTCTCGAGCAGTACTTC. Looking up the rest from reference TRBV14 and TRBJ2-7 gives the full variable domain: EAGVTQFPSHSVIEKGQTVTLRCDPISGHDNLYWYRRVMGKEIKFLLHFVKESKQDESGMPNNRFLAERTGGTYSTLKVQPAELEDSGVYFCASSPRDSGFLEQYFGPGTRLTVT.

In its sample, this clonotype was seen many times. The chain recombines TRBV27 with TRBJ2-5, with a possible D match to TRBD2 (6 bases). The CDR3 length is 16 residues. The V end was cut by 0 bases, the J end by 3 bases, with 14 bases between. The germline CDR1 and CDR2 sequences are MNHEY and SMNVEV (reference sequence). The CDR3 sequence: CASSLSLDYIKETQYF. The DNA for the CDR3 is TGTGCCAGCAGTTTATCTCTGGACTACATTAAAGAGACCCAGTACTTC.

Ten or more counts support this clonotype. The genes are TRBV15 and TRBJ2-1; TRBD2 agrees at 7 bases. From germline, CDR1 is LNHNV and CDR2 YYDKDF (reference sequence). This CDR3 contains 16 residues. Trimming cost V 0 bases and J 7 bases; bases outside gene matches: 9. The chain's CDR3 is CATSRDLAGVVNEQFF. CDR3 nucleotides: TGTGCCACCAGCAGAGATCTGGCGGGAGTGGTAAATGAGCAGTTCTTC.

This clonotype was picked up many times. The rearrangement uses TRBV20-1 and TRBJ1-1; TRBD1 agrees at 8 bases. Germline V gene data show CDR1 as DFQATT and CDR2 as SNEGSKA (reference sequence). This CDR3 is 15 amino acids long. J gave up 2 bases and V 1 base, and 6 bases lay outside the gene matches. CDR3 loop: CSARASGTGNTEAFF. The CDR3, as DNA: TGCAGTGCTAGAGCGTCCGGGACAGGTAACACTGAAGCTTTCTTT.

This clonotype was picked up many times. The chain couples TRBV9 to TRBJ2-1; no clear D. CDR1 is SGDLS and CDR2 is YYNGEE in the germline V gene. This CDR3 contains 15 residues. V lost 0 bases to trimming and J lost 0 bases, with 7 bases between them. This chain's CDR3 is CASSVGAYSYNEQFF. The DNA for the CDR3 is TGTGCCAGCAGCGTAGGTGCCTACTCCTACAATGAGCAGTTCTTC.